One and the same sample provided the 16 T cell receptor beta chains below, sequenced in a study of Graves' ophthalmopathy and Graves' hyperthyroidism. RNA transcripts provided the template for amplifying TCR beta CDR3 regions. HTBI primers were employed in first-round RT-PCR, then a second-round multiplex PCR followed. TCRdb passed the multiplex PCR reads through MiXCR, listing each CDR3 protein once. Of hundreds of thousands of distinct CDR3 sequences detected, 40% appear once; the ten largest clones hold 44%. Sequencing was carried out using peripheral blood. These receptors were collected from an adult man with Graves' ophthalmopathy.

This clonotype was picked up a small number of times. The chain has TRBV12-3 or TRBV12-4 and TRBJ2-7, with D tentatively TRBD2 (5 bases). Trimming took 3 bases from V and 7 from J, leaving 13 bases between them. The CDR3 length is 13 residues. CDR3 protein: CASSLETGKEQYF. The CDR3 coding sequence is TGTGCCAGCAGTTTGGAGACGGGGAAAGAGCAGTACTTC.

This clonotype was observed many times. The chain uses TRBV10-3 and TRBJ1-5; 9 bases match TRBD1. This CDR3 contains 16 residues. Unmatched junction bases numbered 9, after V lost 8 bases and J lost 1 base. CDR1 is ENHRY, CDR2 SYGVKD, per germline. CDR3 region: CAIASTGGTSNQPQHF. The CDR3 bases are TGTGCCATCGCTTCAACAGGGGGCACAAGCAATCAGCCCCAGCATTTT.

V and J are TRBV25-1 and TRBJ1-1, with 8 bases that match TRBD1. The CDR3 runs to 15 residues. The junction had 6 bases not matched to a gene; V was cut back by 5 bases and J by 1 base. Germline lookup yields CDR1 MGHDK and CDR2 SYGVNS. The CDR3 coding sequence is TGTGCCAGCAGTTACGCCGGGACAGGGAACACTGAAGCTTTCTTT. It translates to CASSYAGTGNTEAFF. Based on the CDR3 plus reference TRBV25-1 and TRBJ1-1, the full variable domain is EADIYQTPRYLVIGTGKKITLECSQTMGHDKMYWYQQDPGMELHLIHYSYGVNSTEKGDLSSESTVSRIRTEHFPLTLESARPSHTSQYLCASSYAGTGNTEAFFGQGTRLTVV.

The chain joins TRBV7-9 to TRBJ1-5; no reliable D call. The ends were cut back, 5 bases at V and 0 bases at J, with 11 bases in the middle. This CDR3 has 15 amino acids. Germline CDR1 reads SEHNR; CDR2 reads FQNEAQ (reference sequence). The CDR3 loop is CASSRKVYSNQPQHF. Written as DNA, the CDR3 is TGTGCCAGCAGCCGGAAGGTGTATAGCAATCAGCCCCAGCATTTT. The full variable domain, in which reference TRBV7-9 and TRBJ1-5 provide the parts outside the CDR3, is DTGVSQNPRHKITKRGQNVTFRCDPISEHNRLYWYRQTLGQGPEFLTYFQNEAQLEKSRLLSDRFSAERPKGSFSTLEIQRTEQGDSAMYLCASSRKVYSNQPQHFGDGTRLSIL.

The V gene is TRBV4-1, the J gene TRBJ1-2, with D tentatively TRBD1 (6 bases). This CDR3 contains 15 residues. V shed 4 bases and J shed 3 bases, with 15 bases lying between them. The germline CDR1 and CDR2 sequences are MGHRA and YSYEKL. The CDR3 protein is CASSLDSGADYGYTF. The CDR3 DNA follows: TGCGCCAGCAGCCTTGATTCAGGGGCGGACTATGGCTACACCTTC.

This clonotype showed up just a few times. The chain joins TRBV6-1 to TRBJ2-5; TRBD1 matches at 9 bases. Losses at the gene ends were 5 bases for V and 5 bases for J; bases not matched to a gene: 15. Germline V gene data show CDR1 as MNHNS and CDR2 as SASEGT. The CDR3 is 17 residues long. CDR3 nucleotide sequence: TGTGCCAGCAGTTCCGGGACAGGGAGCGAGGCAGAGGAGACCCAGTACTTC. Protein product: CASSSGTGSEAEETQYF.

This clonotype was recorded many times. The chain employs TRBV13 and TRBJ1-2, with a possible D match to TRBD1 (6 bases). Germline assignment: CDR1 PRHDT and CDR2 FYEKMQ (reference sequence). Trimming left V 1 base short and J 6 bases short, with 9 bases between. The CDR3 is 13 residues long. CDR3: CASSLAGQNGYTF. The CDR3 DNA sequence: TGTGCCAGCAGCTTAGCAGGACAGAATGGCTACACCTTC.

This chain links TRBV25-1 with TRBJ2-1; D tentatively fits TRBD1 or TRBD2 (5 bases each). Trimming cost V 8 bases and J 4 bases, with 12 bases left between them. Germline lookup yields CDR1 MGHDK and CDR2 SYGVNS. This CDR3 comprises 13 residues. Here the CDR3 reads CASQTWGYNEQFF. CDR3 coding DNA: TGTGCCAGCCAAACATGGGGGTACAATGAGCAGTTCTTC.

Comment on this clonotype: The CDR3 ends on some other residue instead of the conserved phenylalanine or tryptophan, so this is likely a read error. The limits of the CDR3 on the DNA are not certain, so only TCRdb's listed CDR3 is given. The V gene is TRBV10-3, the J gene TRBJ2-6. Germline V gene sequence: CDR1 ENHRY, CDR2 SYGVKD. Including both end residues, the CDR3 is 8 amino acids long. CDR3 residues: CAISESDS.

The chain is built from TRBV7-9 and TRBJ1-1; the D gene is possibly TRBD1 (5 bases). The CDR3 has 16 amino acids. Germline V gene lookup returns CDR1 SEHNR and CDR2 FQNEAQ (reference sequence). Between the trimmed V and J ends, which lost 4 bases and 5 bases, there was a span of 20 bases. The CDR3 here is CASSSAGGGLRTEAFF. Written as DNA, the CDR3 is TGTGCCAGCAGCTCCGCCGGGGGGGGGTTGCGAACTGAAGCTTTCTTT.

This chain joins TRBV9 and TRBJ2-3; D not resolved. Germline lookup yields CDR1 SGDLS and CDR2 YYNGEE. Trimming removed 1 base at V and 1 base at J, with 10 bases between. The CDR3 is 15 amino acids. CDR3 amino acids: CASSVSVSRTDTQYF. The CDR3 bases are TGTGCCAGCAGCGTATCAGTGAGCCGCACAGATACGCAGTATTTT.

This chain links TRBV20-1 with TRBJ2-7; possible D gene TRBD2, 5 bases. Germline V CDR1 and CDR2: DFQATT, SNEGSKA (reference sequence). The CDR3 extends over 16 amino acids. V lost 2 bases and J 0 bases, leaving 17 bases between the germline ends. This CDR3 reads CSARSNTEESSYEQYF. CDR3 DNA: TGCAGTGCTAGAAGCAATACGGAGGAGAGCTCCTACGAGCAGTACTTC.

This clonotype was detected only once. Since a much larger clone is just one base distant, this may be a read error. CDR3 in DNA: TGTGCCGGCAGCTCAGGGGACAGGGCAACTGGCTACACCTTC. It yields the protein CAGSSGDRATGYTF. This chain links TRBV25-1 with TRBJ1-2; 9 bases agree with TRBD1. The CDR3 spans 14 residues. Germline V lookup: CDR1 MGHDK, CDR2 SYGVNS.

Concerning this clonotype itself: The germline gene is not matched at one end of the junction; a read error may be the cause. V gene TRBV10-3 combines with J gene TRBJ2-5; 7 bases fit TRBD2. Germline V gene data show CDR1 as ENHRY and CDR2 as SYGVKD. The CDR3 spans 13 residues. The CDR3: CASSETSPKTQYF. DNA of the CDR3: TGTGCCAGCAGTGAGACTAGCCCCAAGACCCAGTACTTC.

This clonotype was found many times. This chain joins TRBV7-2 and TRBJ2-5; the match to TRBD2 covers 9 bases. From germline, CDR1 is SGHTA and CDR2 FQGNSA. The CDR3 spans 16 residues. The junction had 9 bases not matched to a gene; V was cut back by 2 bases and J by 5 bases. The CDR3 spells CASSLNLAGRGETQYF. Here the CDR3 DNA reads TGTGCCAGCAGCTTAAACCTAGCGGGACGGGGTGAGACCCAGTACTTC.

Ten or more counts support this clonotype. The chain carries TRBV29-1 and TRBJ2-5; possibly TRBD1 for D (6 bases). CDR1 and CDR2 from the germline V gene are SQVTM and ANQGSEA. The CDR3 has 13 amino acids. Trimming cost V 6 bases and J 1 base, with 12 bases left between them. CDR3 residues: CSVVRTAQETQYF. CDR3 coding DNA: TGCAGCGTGGTGCGGACAGCCCAAGAGACCCAGTACTTC.